This TCR beta chain was found in a study of T-cell memory formation after mild COVID-19. Overall study: There were largely donor-specific TCR clusters.

Sample barcodes and UMIs were carried by the TCR alpha and TCR beta cDNA libraries that 5'RACE generated with constant-segment primers. TCRdb re-called the 5' RACE reads with MiXCR, one entry per CDR3 protein. The sample gives just over 60,000 distinct CDR3 sequences, 9.3% of which show up once; about 1% is in the top ten. Trimming shortened V by 8 bases and J by 2 bases, and 11 bases separated the two germline ends. Germline loops: CDR1 SNHLY, CDR2 FYNNEI. The CDR3 loop spans 13 amino acids. The source material was PBMCs or a T cell subset sorted from them (not recorded which). The receptor was derived from a man younger than 35 who had mild COVID-19 (a few samples of this study predate the infection). Cell type and time point are not known. The chain uses TRBV2 and TRBJ2-3, with no clear D. The CDR3 nucleotides read TGTGCCAGCGGGGTCGGCCCCACAGATACGCAGTATTTT. As protein: CASGVGPTDTQYF.